The sample holds one count of the clone carrying this TCR beta chain. Its specificity is not known. The data originate from a study of T cell responses to AZD1222 COVID-19 vaccine. Data came from immunoSEQ multiplex PCR; TCRdb stores just in-frame clones and leaves some out. The sample consists of 95,000 to 100,000 clones, roughly 86% of them appearing once. Study-wide results and caveats: Donors in the cohort were predominantly white British and more often female, and clonal diversity was possibly underestimated. Just a handful of AZD1222 recipients were seropositive at baseline. Repertoire sampling occurred only after the peak T cell response.

This CDR3 spans 14 amino acids. V shed 1 base and J shed 3 bases, with 7 bases lying between them. CDR1 is SEHNR and CDR2 is FQNEAQ in the germline V gene (reference sequence). This receptor was taken from an adult in good health. The sequencing here drew on peripheral blood, taken on day 0 of AZD1222 vaccination. V usage is TRBV7-9 and J usage is TRBJ1-3; no clear D gene. CDR3: CASSLEGYGNTIYF. The CDR3 DNA sequence: TGTGCCAGCAGCTTAGAGGGATATGGAAACACCATATATTTT.